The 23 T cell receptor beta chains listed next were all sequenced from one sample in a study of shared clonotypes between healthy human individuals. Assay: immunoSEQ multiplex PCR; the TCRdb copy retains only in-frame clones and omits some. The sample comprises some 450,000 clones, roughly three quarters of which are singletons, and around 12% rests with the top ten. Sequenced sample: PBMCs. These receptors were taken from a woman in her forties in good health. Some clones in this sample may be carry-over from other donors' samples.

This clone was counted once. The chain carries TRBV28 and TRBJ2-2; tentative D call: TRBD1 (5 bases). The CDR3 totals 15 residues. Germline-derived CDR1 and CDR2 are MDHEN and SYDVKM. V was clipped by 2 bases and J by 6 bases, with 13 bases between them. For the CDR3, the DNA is TGTGCCAGCAGTTTAGCCAGGGTAGTTTCCGGGGAGCTGTTTTTT. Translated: CASSLARVVSGELFF.

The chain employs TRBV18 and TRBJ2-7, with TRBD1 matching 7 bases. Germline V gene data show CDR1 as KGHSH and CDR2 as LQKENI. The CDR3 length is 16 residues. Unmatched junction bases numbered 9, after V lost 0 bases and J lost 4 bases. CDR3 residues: CASSPPGAGGKYEQYF. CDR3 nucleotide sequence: TGTGCCAGCTCACCACCGGGGGCAGGGGGTAAATACGAGCAGTACTTC.

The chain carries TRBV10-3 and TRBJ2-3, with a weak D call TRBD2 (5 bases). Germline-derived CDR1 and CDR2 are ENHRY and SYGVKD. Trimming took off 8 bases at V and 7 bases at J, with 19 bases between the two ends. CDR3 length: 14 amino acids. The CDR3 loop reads CAIAGGGLGNTQYF. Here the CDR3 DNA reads TGTGCCATCGCGGGCGGAGGACTGGGGAATACGCAGTATTTT.

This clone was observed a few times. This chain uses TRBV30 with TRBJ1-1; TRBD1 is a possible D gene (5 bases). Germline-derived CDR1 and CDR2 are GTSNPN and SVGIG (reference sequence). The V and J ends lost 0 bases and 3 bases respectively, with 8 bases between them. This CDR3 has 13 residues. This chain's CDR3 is CAWSVATDTEAFF. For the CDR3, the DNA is TGTGCCTGGAGTGTCGCGACAGACACTGAAGCTTTCTTT.

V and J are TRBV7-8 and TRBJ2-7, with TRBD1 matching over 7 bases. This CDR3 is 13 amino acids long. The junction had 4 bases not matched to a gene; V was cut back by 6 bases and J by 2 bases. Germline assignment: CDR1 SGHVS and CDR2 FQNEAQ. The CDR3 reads CASRPDRTYEQYF. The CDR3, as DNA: TGTGCCAGCAGACCGGACAGGACCTACGAGCAGTACTTC.

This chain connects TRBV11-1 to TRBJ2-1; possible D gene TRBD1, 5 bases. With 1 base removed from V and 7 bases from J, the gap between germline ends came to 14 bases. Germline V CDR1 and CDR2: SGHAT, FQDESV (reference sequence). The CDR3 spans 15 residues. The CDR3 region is CASSLGSGLGNEQFF. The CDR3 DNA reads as TGTGCCAGCAGCTTAGGGTCAGGGTTGGGTAATGAGCAGTTCTTC.

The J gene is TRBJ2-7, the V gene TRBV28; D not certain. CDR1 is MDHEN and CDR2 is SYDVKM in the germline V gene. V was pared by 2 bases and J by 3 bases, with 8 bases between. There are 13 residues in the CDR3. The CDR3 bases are TGTGCCAGCAGTTTAGGCCTGGTCTACGAGCAGTACTTC. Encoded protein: CASSLGLVYEQYF.

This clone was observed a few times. As DNA, the CDR3 is TGTGCCAGCAGCTTACAGGCTAGCGTGGTGAATGAGCAGTTCTTC. This gives the protein CASSLQASVVNEQFF. This rearrangement joins TRBV7-3 to TRBJ2-1, with TRBD2 as a possible D gene (6 bases). The V and J ends lost 2 bases and 7 bases respectively, with 15 bases between them. The CDR3 spans 15 residues. Germline V CDR1 and CDR2: SGHTA, FQGTGA.

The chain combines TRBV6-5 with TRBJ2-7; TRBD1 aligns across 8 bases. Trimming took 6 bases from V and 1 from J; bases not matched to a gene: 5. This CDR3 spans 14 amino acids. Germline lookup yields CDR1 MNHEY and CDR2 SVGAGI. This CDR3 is CASRPTGGSYEQYF. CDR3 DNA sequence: TGTGCCAGCAGGCCCACAGGGGGATCCTACGAGCAGTACTTC.

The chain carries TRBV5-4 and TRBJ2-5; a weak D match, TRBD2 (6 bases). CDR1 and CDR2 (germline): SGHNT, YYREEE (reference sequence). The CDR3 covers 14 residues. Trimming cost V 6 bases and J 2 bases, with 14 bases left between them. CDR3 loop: CASIERGGQETQYF. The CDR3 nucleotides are TGTGCCAGCATTGAGAGGGGAGGTCAAGAGACCCAGTACTTC. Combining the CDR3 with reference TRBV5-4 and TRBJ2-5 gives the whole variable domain ETGVTQSPTHLIKTRGQQVTLRCSSQSGHNTVSWYQQALGQGPQFIFQYYREEENGRGNFPPRFSGLQFPNYSSELNVNALELDDSALYLCASIERGGQETQYFGPGTRLLVL.

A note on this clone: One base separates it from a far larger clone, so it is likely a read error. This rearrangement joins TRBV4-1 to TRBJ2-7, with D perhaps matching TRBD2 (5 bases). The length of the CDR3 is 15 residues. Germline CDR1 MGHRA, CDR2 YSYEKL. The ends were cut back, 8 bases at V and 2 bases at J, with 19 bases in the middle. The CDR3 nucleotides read TGCGCCAGCGGCCCAGAGGGAGCGGCGGCCTACGAGCAGTACTTC. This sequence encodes CASGPEGAAAYEQYF.

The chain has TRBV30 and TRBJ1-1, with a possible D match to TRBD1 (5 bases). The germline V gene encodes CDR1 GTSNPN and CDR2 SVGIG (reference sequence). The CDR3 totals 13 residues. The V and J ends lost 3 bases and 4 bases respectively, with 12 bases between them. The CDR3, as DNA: TGTGCCTGGAGGGCCCCCGGGACCACTGAAGCTTTCTTT. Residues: CAWRAPGTTEAFF.

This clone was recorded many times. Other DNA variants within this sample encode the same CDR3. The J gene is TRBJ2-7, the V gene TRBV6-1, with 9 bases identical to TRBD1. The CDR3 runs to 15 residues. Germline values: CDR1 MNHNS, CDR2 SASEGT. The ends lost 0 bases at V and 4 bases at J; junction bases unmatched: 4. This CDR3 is CASSEAGTGRYEQYF. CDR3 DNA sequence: TGTGCCAGCAGTGAAGCAGGGACAGGGCGTTACGAGCAGTACTTC.

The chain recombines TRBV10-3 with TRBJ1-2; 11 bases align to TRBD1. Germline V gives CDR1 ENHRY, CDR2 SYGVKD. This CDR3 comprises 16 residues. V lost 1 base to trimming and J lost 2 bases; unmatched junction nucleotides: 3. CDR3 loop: CAISEYRDRGNYGYTF. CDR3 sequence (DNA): TGTGCCATCAGTGAGTACCGGGACAGGGGGAACTATGGCTACACCTTC.

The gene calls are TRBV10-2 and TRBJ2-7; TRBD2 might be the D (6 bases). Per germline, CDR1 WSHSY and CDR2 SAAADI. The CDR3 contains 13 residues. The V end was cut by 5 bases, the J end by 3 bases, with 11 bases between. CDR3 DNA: TGCGCCAGCAGTCCCTGGGGGGTCTACGAGCAGTACTTC. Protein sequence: CASSPWGVYEQYF.

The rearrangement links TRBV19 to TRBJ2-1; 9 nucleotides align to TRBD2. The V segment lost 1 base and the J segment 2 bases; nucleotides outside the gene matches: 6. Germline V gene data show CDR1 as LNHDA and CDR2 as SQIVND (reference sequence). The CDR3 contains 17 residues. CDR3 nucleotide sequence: TGTGCCAGTAGTATAGGGGCGGGAGGGCCGACCTACAATGAGCAGTTCTTC. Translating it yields CASSIGAGGPTYNEQFF. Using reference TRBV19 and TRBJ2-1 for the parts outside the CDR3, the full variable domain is DGGITQSPKYLFRKEGQNVTLSCEQNLNHDAMYWYRQDPGQGLRLIYYSQIVNDFQKGDIAEGYSVSREKKESFPLTVTSAQKNPTAFYLCASSIGAGGPTYNEQFFGPGTRLTVL.

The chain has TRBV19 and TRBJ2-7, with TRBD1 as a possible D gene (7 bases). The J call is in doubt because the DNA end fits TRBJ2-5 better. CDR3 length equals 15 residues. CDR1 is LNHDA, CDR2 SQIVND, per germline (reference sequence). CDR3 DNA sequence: TGTGCCAGTAGTATTGGAGGAGGGGGCAGCGAGACCCAGTACTTC. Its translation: CASSIGGGGSETQYF.

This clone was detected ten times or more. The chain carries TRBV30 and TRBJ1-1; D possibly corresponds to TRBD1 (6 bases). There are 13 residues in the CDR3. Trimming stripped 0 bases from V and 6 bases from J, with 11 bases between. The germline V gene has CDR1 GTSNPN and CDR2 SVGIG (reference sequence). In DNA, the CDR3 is TGTGCCTGGAGTGTACAGGGTTCCTCTGAAGCTTTCTTT. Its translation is CAWSVQGSSEAFF.

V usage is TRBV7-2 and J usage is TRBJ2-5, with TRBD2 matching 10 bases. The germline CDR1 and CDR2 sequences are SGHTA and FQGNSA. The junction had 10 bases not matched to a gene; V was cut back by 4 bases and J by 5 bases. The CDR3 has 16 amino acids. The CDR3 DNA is TGTGCCAGCAGCTCCAGGGCACTAGCGGGACTCGAGACCCAGTACTTC. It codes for CASSSRALAGLETQYF.

The CDR3 here is CASSQSTGDVEKLFF. For the CDR3, the DNA is TGTGCCAGCAGCCAATCGACTGGGGACGTAGAAAAACTGTTTTTT. This chain connects TRBV4-2 to TRBJ1-4, with D perhaps matching TRBD1 (5 bases). CDR3 length equals 15 residues. V lost 2 bases and J lost 8, with 15 bases in between. CDR1 and CDR2 (germline): LGHNA, YNFKEQ.

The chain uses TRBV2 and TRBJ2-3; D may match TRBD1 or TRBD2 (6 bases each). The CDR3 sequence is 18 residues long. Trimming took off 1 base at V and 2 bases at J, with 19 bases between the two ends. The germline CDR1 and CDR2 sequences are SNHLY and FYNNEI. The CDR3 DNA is TGTGCCAGCAGTGAAGTGAATTGGGGGGCCCTTTTCACAGATACGCAGTATTTT. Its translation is CASSEVNWGALFTDTQYF.

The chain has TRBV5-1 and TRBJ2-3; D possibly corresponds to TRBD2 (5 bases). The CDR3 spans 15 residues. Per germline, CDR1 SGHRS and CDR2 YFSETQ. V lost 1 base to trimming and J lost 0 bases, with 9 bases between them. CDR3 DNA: TGCGCCAGCAGCTTGTACGGCGGGAGCACAGATACGCAGTATTTT. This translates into CASSLYGGSTDTQYF. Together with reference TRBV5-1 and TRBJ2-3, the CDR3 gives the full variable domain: KAGVTQTPRYLIKTRGQQVTLSCSPISGHRSVSWYQQTPGQGLQFLFEYFSETQRNKGNFPGRFSGRQFSNSRSEMNVSTLELGDSALYLCASSLYGGSTDTQYFGPGTRLTVL.

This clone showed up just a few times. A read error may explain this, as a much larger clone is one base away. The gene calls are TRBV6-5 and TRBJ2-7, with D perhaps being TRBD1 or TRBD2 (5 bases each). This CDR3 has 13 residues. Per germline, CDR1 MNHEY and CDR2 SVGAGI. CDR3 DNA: TGTGCCAGCAGGAACCCGGACGGGGACGAGCAGTGCTTC. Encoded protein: CASRNPDGDEQCF.